This entry is about one TCR beta chain. The sample is drawn from a study of blood T cell repertoires in COVID-19. Across fewer than 25 US areas, participants ranged in age from 18 to 89 years. The method was immunoSEQ multiplex PCR; TCRdb's version includes in-frame clones alone and lacks a portion of them. The sample lists fewer than 300,000 clones, 75% to 90% occurring once. This clonotype originated in a woman aged 25 to 39 who had recovered from COVID-19. Material for sequencing was PBMCs or T cells enriched from blood (not recorded which).

CDR3 residues: CASSLGPGQKNTGELFF. In DNA, the CDR3 is TGTGCCAGCAGTTTAGGCCCGGGACAAAAAAACACCGGGGAGCTGTTTTTT. V gene TRBV27 combines with J gene TRBJ2-2; tentatively, D is TRBD1 (6 bases). V lost 2 bases to trimming and J lost 2 bases, with 15 bases between them. The length of the CDR3 is 17 residues. CDR1 is MNHEY, CDR2 SMNVEV, per germline (reference sequence).